These 19 T cell receptor beta chains were sequenced from one sample in a study of blood T cell repertoires in COVID-19. TCRdb keeps only in-frame clones here, not all; method: immunoSEQ multiplex PCR. In the table there are roughly 220,000 clones, 80% to 85% of which are singletons. The sample taken for sequencing was PBMCs or T cells enriched from blood (not recorded which). The source is a woman aged 40 to 49 who had recovered from COVID-19.

The V gene is TRBV29-1, the J gene TRBJ1-2, with D tentatively TRBD1 (5 bases). This CDR3 comprises 13 residues. Germline V gene sequence: CDR1 SQVTM, CDR2 ANQGSEA. V was pared by 5 bases and J by 4 bases, with 14 bases between. CDR3 sequence reads: CSVRRDCFYGYTF. CDR3 nucleotides: TGCAGCGTTCGAAGGGACTGTTTCTATGGCTACACCTTC.

CDR3 protein: CAWSPSLYQPQHF. As DNA, the CDR3 is TGTGCCTGGAGTCCTTCGTTGTATCAGCCCCAGCATTTT. The chain has TRBV30 and TRBJ1-5; D is ambiguous. Trimming pared 2 bases from V and 5 bases from J, leaving 10 bases between. Germline CDR1 reads GTSNPN; CDR2 reads SVGIG (reference sequence). This CDR3 region has 13 residues.

The rearrangement joins TRBV11-3 to TRBJ2-2, with 8 positions matching TRBD2. Germline CDR1 reads SGHNT; CDR2 reads YENEEA. CDR3 length equals 15 residues. V lost 5 bases and J lost 4; bases outside the gene matches: 6. The CDR3 DNA follows: TGTGCCAGCAGCCGTGACGGGGGGGTCACCGGGGAGCTGTTTTTT. This sequence encodes CASSRDGGVTGELFF. The variable domain in full, with the rest retrieved from reference TRBV11-3 and TRBJ2-2, is EAGVVQSPRYKIIEKKQPVAFWCNPISGHNTLYWYLQNLGQGPELLIRYENEEAVDDSQLPKDRFSAERLKGVDSTLKIQPAELGDSAVYLCASSRDGGVTGELFFGEGSRLTVL.

In its sample, this clone was seen once. The chain carries TRBV5-6 and TRBJ2-7, with D tentatively TRBD1 (5 bases). The germline V gene has CDR1 SGHDT and CDR2 YYEEEE. The CDR3 spans 15 residues. V lost 1 base to trimming and J lost 0 bases, with 11 bases between them. The DNA for the CDR3 is TGTGCCAGCAGCTTGTGGACAATCCCCTCCTACGAGCAGTACTTC. It is translated as CASSLWTIPSYEQYF.

The J gene is TRBJ1-2, the V gene TRBV24-1; D is undetermined. CDR1 and CDR2 from the germline V gene are KGHDR and SFDVKD. The CDR3 length is 14 residues. The germline V and J ends were trimmed by 4 bases and 5 bases, with 13 bases remaining between them. The CDR3: CATSDPGLLYGYTF. The CDR3 DNA reads as TGTGCCACCAGTGACCCGGGTCTATTATATGGCTACACCTTC.

The rearrangement joins TRBV27 to TRBJ1-6, with 8 bases identical to TRBD1. CDR1 and CDR2 from the germline V gene are MNHEY and SMNVEV (reference sequence). The length of the CDR3 is 14 residues. Trimming cost V 5 bases and J 8 bases; bases outside gene matches: 5. CDR3 loop: CASSPGQVYSPLHF. CDR3 DNA sequence: TGTGCCAGCAGTCCGGGACAGGTGTATTCACCCCTCCACTTT.

V is TRBV5-6 and J is TRBJ2-2; 10 bases are shared with TRBD2. The CDR3 loop spans 16 amino acids. V was clipped by 3 bases and J by 7 bases; unmatched bases: 9. Germline lookup yields CDR1 SGHDT and CDR2 YYEEEE. The CDR3 sequence: CASSSKGTSDIGELFF. Written as DNA, the CDR3 is TGTGCCAGCAGCTCCAAGGGGACTAGCGACATCGGGGAGCTGTTTTTT.

The chain joins TRBV7-2 to TRBJ2-4, with a weak D call TRBD1 (5 bases). The V end lost 3 bases, the J end lost 4 bases, and 7 bases lay between the germline ends. This CDR3 is built from 13 residues. Germline assignment: CDR1 SGHTA and CDR2 FQGNSA. The CDR3 spells CASSFAGKNIQYF. CDR3 nucleotides: TGTGCCAGCAGCTTCGCAGGGAAAAACATTCAGTACTTC.

This CDR3 reads CASSQTTGTYEQYF. In DNA form, the CDR3 reads TGTGCCAGTAGCCAAACGACAGGCACCTACGAGCAGTACTTC. The chain joins TRBV19 to TRBJ2-7; perhaps TRBD1 as D (6 bases). The CDR3 is 14 amino acids. V lost 6 bases, J lost 2 bases, and 14 bases lay in between. The V gene's germline CDR1 is LNHDA and CDR2 SQIVND (reference sequence).

This clone was observed a handful of times. V and J are TRBV15 and TRBJ1-1; D unclear. Trimming shortened V by 1 base and J by 2 bases, and 8 bases separated the two germline ends. Germline-derived CDR1 and CDR2 are LNHNV and YYDKDF (reference sequence). This CDR3 region has 14 residues. The CDR3 reads CATSRVRTNTEAFF. The CDR3 nucleotides read TGTGCCACCAGCAGAGTTCGGACTAACACTGAAGCTTTCTTT.

V and J are TRBV4-3 and TRBJ1-2; a weak D match, TRBD1 (5 bases). V was clipped by 0 bases and J by 3 bases, with 8 bases between them. Germline values: CDR1 LGHNA, CDR2 YSLEER. This CDR3 contains 14 residues. CDR3 nucleotide sequence: TGCGCCAGCAGCCAAGACTGGGGGGACTATGGCTACACCTTC. It translates to CASSQDWGDYGYTF.

The chain links TRBV24-1 to TRBJ1-1; D unclear. CDR3 length: 12 amino acids. Germline V gene lookup returns CDR1 KGHDR and CDR2 SFDVKD. V was cut by 7 bases and J by 1 base, with 6 bases left in between. CDR3 sequence reads: CATRSQNTEAFF. CDR3 bases: TGTGCCACCAGAAGCCAGAACACTGAAGCTTTCTTT.

On this clone itself: Additional DNA sequences in this sample encode the identical CDR3. The chain's CDR3 is CASSPRVNTEAFF. CDR3 DNA: TGCGCCAGCAGCCCCAGGGTAAACACTGAAGCTTTCTTT. The chain recombines TRBV5-1 with TRBJ1-1, with D maybe TRBD1 (5 bases). Germline CDR1 reads SGHRS; CDR2 reads YFSETQ. Trimming stripped 4 bases from V and 2 bases from J, with 9 bases between. This CDR3 is 13 amino acids long.

The chain couples TRBV11-3 to TRBJ1-2, with D maybe TRBD1 (6 bases). Germline V lookup: CDR1 SGHNT, CDR2 YENEEA. Deletions cut 4 bases from V and 2 bases from J, with 17 bases between. The CDR3 is 16 residues long. The CDR3 DNA sequence: TGTGCCAGCAGCTCCATTCGGGACATCAGAAACTATGGCTACACCTTC. Translation: CASSSIRDIRNYGYTF.

The V gene is TRBV5-1, the J gene TRBJ1-1; the D gene is possibly TRBD1 (5 bases). V gave up 3 bases and J gave up 1 base, with 19 bases separating them. Germline loops: CDR1 SGHRS, CDR2 YFSETQ. This CDR3 contains 17 residues. The CDR3 DNA reads TGCGCCAGCAGCTCGGCATTATTGAGACAGACGAACACTGAAGCTTTCTTT. This translates into CASSSALLRQTNTEAFF. Using reference TRBV5-1 and TRBJ1-1 for the parts outside the CDR3, the full variable domain is KAGVTQTPRYLIKTRGQQVTLSCSPISGHRSVSWYQQTPGQGLQFLFEYFSETQRNKGNFPGRFSGRQFSNSRSEMNVSTLELGDSALYLCASSSALLRQTNTEAFFGQGTRLTVV.

This CDR3 reads CASSLKGGTTGAQYF. In DNA, the CDR3 is TGTGCCAGCAGCTTAAAAGGCGGCACCACGGGGGCCCAGTACTTC. The V gene is TRBV11-2, the J gene TRBJ2-5; tentative D call: TRBD2 (6 bases). The V end was cut by 2 bases, the J end by 9 bases, with 19 bases between. The CDR3 has 15 amino acids. Germline V gene sequence: CDR1 SGHAT, CDR2 FQNNGV.

V and J are TRBV29-1 and TRBJ1-5; 8 nucleotides align to TRBD1. The trim removed 5 bases at V and 5 bases at J, leaving 8 bases unmatched. This CDR3 spans 14 amino acids. The germline V gene has CDR1 SQVTM and CDR2 ANQGSEA. CDR3 bases: TGCAGCGTTCGAACAGGGGGATCGTATCAGCCCCAGCATTTT. This codes for CSVRTGGSYQPQHF.

V is TRBV5-1 and J is TRBJ2-2, with D possibly matching TRBD2 (6 bases). Trimming took off 4 bases at V and 3 bases at J, with 16 bases between the two ends. The germline gives CDR1 SGHRS, CDR2 YFSETQ. CDR3 length equals 16 residues. The CDR3 is CASSPSLAGYTGELFF. The CDR3 nucleotides are TGCGCCAGCAGCCCTTCCCTCGCGGGGTACACCGGGGAGCTGTTTTTT.

The chain recombines TRBV12-3 or TRBV12-4 with TRBJ2-5; D is perhaps TRBD1 (5 bases). There are 13 residues in the CDR3. V was pared by 4 bases and J by 2 bases, with 8 bases between. CDR3 in DNA: TGTGCCAGCAGTTGGACAAGGCAAGAGACCCAGTACTTC. This translates into CASSWTRQETQYF.